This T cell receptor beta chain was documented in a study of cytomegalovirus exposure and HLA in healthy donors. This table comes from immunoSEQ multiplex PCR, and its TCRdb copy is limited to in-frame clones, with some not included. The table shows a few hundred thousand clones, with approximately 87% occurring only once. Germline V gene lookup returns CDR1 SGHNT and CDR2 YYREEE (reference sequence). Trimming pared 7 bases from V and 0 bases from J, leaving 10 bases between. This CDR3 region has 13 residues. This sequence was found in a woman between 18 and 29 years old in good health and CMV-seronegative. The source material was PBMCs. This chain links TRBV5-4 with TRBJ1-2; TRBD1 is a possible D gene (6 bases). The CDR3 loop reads CASSRTANYGYTF. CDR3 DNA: TGTGCCAGCTCAAGGACAGCTAACTATGGCTACACCTTC.